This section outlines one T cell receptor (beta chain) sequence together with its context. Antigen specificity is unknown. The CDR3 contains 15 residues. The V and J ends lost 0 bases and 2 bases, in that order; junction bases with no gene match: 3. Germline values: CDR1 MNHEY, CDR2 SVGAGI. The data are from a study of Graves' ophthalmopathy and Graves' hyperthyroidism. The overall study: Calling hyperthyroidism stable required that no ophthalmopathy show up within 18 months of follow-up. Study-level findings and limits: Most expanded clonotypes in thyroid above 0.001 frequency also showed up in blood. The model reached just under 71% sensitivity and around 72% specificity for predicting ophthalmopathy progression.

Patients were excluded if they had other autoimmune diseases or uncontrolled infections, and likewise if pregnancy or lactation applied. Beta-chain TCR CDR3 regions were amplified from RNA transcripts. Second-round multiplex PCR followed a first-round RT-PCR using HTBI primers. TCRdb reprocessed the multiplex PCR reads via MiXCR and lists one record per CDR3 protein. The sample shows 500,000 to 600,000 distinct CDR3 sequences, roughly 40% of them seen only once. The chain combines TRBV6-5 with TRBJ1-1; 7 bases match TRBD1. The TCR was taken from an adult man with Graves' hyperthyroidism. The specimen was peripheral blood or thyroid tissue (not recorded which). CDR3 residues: CASSYSGTANTEAFF. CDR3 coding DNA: TGTGCCAGCAGTTACTCCGGGACAGCAAACACTGAAGCTTTCTTT.